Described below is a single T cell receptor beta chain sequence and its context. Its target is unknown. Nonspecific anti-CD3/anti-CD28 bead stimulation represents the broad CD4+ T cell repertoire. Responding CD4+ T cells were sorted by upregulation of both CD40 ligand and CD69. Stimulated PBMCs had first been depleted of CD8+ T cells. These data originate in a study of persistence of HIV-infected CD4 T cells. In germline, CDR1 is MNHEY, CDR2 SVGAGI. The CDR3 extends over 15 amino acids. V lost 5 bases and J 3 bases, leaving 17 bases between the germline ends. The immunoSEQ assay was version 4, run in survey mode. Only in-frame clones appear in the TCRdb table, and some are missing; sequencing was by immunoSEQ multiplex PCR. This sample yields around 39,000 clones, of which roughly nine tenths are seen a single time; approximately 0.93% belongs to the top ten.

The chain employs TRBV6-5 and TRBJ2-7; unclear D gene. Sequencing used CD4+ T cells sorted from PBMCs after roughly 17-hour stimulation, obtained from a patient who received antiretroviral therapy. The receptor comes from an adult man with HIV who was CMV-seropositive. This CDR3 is CASSHQYVGHYEQYF. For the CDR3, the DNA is TGTGCCAGCAGTCACCAATACGTAGGTCACTACGAGCAGTACTTC.